This entry lists 19 T cell receptor beta chains sequenced from one sample in a study of cytomegalovirus exposure and HLA in healthy donors. The PCR employed 60 Vbeta primers together with 13 Jbeta primers. Generated by immunoSEQ multiplex PCR, the TCRdb table keeps only in-frame clones and is missing some. The sample consists of more than 110,000 clones, approximately 83% of them appearing once. Sequenced input: PBMCs. All receptors derive from a man between 40 and 49 years old in good health and CMV-seropositive.

The V call is TRBV19, the J call TRBJ1-1, with 7 bases aligning to TRBD1. CDR3 length equals 14 residues. The germline V gene has CDR1 LNHDA and CDR2 SQIVND (reference sequence). V lost 5 bases and J lost 1; bases outside the gene matches: 4. DNA for the CDR3: TGTGCCAGTAGTTTGGGACAGCCGAACACTGAAGCTTTCTTT. It yields the protein CASSLGQPNTEAFF.

In this sample, this clone turned up once. In DNA, the CDR3 is TGTGCCAGCAGCTTTTCGGACAGGGGGGCAGCCATATATTTT. Amino acid sequence: CASSFSDRGAAIYF. The chain couples TRBV5-6 to TRBJ1-3, with TRBD1 identical over 10 bases. The CDR3 has 14 amino acids. V trimming: 2 bases; J trimming: 11 bases; junction bases outside the gene matches: 7. Per the germline V gene, CDR1 is SGHDT and CDR2 is YYEEEE. The full variable domain, in which reference TRBV5-6 and TRBJ1-3 provide the parts outside the CDR3, is DAGVTQSPTHLIKTRGQQVTLRCSPKSGHDTVSWYQQALGQGPQFIFQYYEEEERQRGNFPDRFSGHQFPNYSSELNVNALLLGDSALYLCASSFSDRGAAIYFGEGSWLTVV.

The chain combines TRBV7-9 with TRBJ2-5; D ambiguous. The germline V and J ends were trimmed by 0 bases and 10 bases, with 6 bases remaining between them. This CDR3 comprises 11 residues. The V gene's germline CDR1 is SEHNR and CDR2 FQNEAQ (reference sequence). The CDR3 spells CASSLAAFQYF. For the CDR3, the DNA is TGTGCCAGCAGCTTAGCCGCGTTCCAGTACTTC.

The chain combines TRBV7-3 with TRBJ2-7, with D maybe TRBD1 (6 bases). V lost 5 bases to trimming and J lost 7 bases, with 15 bases between them. The V gene's germline CDR1 is SGHTA and CDR2 FQGTGA. This CDR3 has 13 residues. The CDR3 spells CASSPRARGEQYF. The CDR3 DNA follows: TGTGCCAGCAGCCCCCGGGCGAGGGGGGAGCAGTACTTC.

This sequence joins TRBV4-1 and TRBJ2-1; 9 nucleotides align to TRBD1. This CDR3 region has 16 residues. Germline V gene data show CDR1 as MGHRA and CDR2 as YSYEKL. The J segment lost 8 bases and the V segment lost 2 bases, leaving 10 bases of the junction unmatched. CDR3 nucleotides: TGCGCCAGCAGCCAATCTACCGGGACAGGGTTAGATGAGCAGTTCTTC. Translation gives CASSQSTGTGLDEQFF.

This clone occurred once. The gene calls are TRBV15 and TRBJ2-7; 11 bases are a match to TRBD1. The CDR3 consists of 14 residues. The ends lost 8 bases at V and 3 bases at J; junction bases unmatched: 6. CDR1 and CDR2 from the germline V gene are LNHNV and YYDKDF (reference sequence). The CDR3 region has the DNA TGTGCCACCGGTGGGACAGGGGGGTTCTACGAGCAGTACTTC. Protein sequence: CATGGTGGFYEQYF. Together with reference TRBV15 and TRBJ2-7, the CDR3 gives the full variable domain: DAMVIQNPRYQVTQFGKPVTLSCSQTLNHNVMYWYQQKSSQAPKLLFHYYDKDFNNEADTPDNFQSRRPNTSFCFLDIRSPGLGDTAMYLCATGGTGGFYEQYFGPGTRLTVT.

V gene TRBV4-1 combines with J gene TRBJ2-2; 7 bases line up with TRBD2. The V segment lost 11 bases and the J segment 7 bases; nucleotides outside the gene matches: 13. The CDR3 loop spans 14 amino acids. Germline CDR1 is MGHRA and CDR2 is YSYEKL. The CDR3 DNA reads TGCGCCTCCGGGGCGCGGGAGTTTATCGGGGAGCTGTTTTTT. Translated, it gives CASGAREFIGELFF.

The chain recombines TRBV6-6 with TRBJ2-2; D is uncertain. Per germline, CDR1 MNHNY and CDR2 SVGAGI (reference sequence). With 0 bases removed from V and 8 bases from J, the gap between germline ends came to 4 bases. The CDR3 covers 12 residues. This chain's CDR3 is CASSYSEGELFF. CDR3 in DNA: TGTGCCAGCAGTTACTCGGAGGGGGAGCTGTTTTTT.

V and J are TRBV10-3 and TRBJ2-2; D gene uncertain. The V and J ends lost 3 bases and 2 bases respectively, with 10 bases between them. Germline V gives CDR1 ENHRY, CDR2 SYGVKD. This CDR3 spans 15 amino acids. Here the CDR3 DNA reads TGTGCCATCAGTGATTCCCAGACTAACACCGGGGAGCTGTTTTTT. Its translation is CAISDSQTNTGELFF.

This clone was observed a few times. One end of the junction does not line up with germline, which may come from a read error. This chain links TRBV7-9 with TRBJ2-3, with 11 bases matching TRBD2. Germline values: CDR1 SEHNR, CDR2 FQNEAQ (reference sequence). The CDR3 runs to 17 residues. The CDR3 DNA sequence: TGTTCCAGCAGCTATCCCTTAGCGGGAGGGCCCGGTGATACGCAGTATTTT. Protein sequence: CSSSYPLAGGPGDTQYF.

V and J are TRBV10-3 and TRBJ2-3; TRBD2 matches 7 bases. Germline CDR1 reads ENHRY; CDR2 reads SYGVKD. Losses at the gene ends were 10 bases for V and 6 bases for J; bases not matched to a gene: 13. The CDR3 has 14 residues. Written as DNA, the CDR3 is TGTGCCACAGCGATAGCCGGGACTAAGGATACGCAGTATTTT. Translated, it gives CATAIAGTKDTQYF.

V usage is TRBV28 and J usage is TRBJ1-1, with D maybe TRBD1 (6 bases). There are 13 residues in the CDR3. Germline assignment: CDR1 MDHEN and CDR2 SYDVKM. V lost 6 bases to trimming and J lost 1 base, with 9 bases between them. In DNA form, the CDR3 reads TGTGCCAGCAGGGAACAGGGGAACACTGAAGCTTTCTTT. Its protein is CASREQGNTEAFF.

V gene TRBV29-1 combines with J gene TRBJ1-2, with D perhaps matching TRBD1 (6 bases). This CDR3 is 13 amino acids long. V was pared by 4 bases and J by 5 bases, with 14 bases between. Germline values: CDR1 SQVTM, CDR2 ANQGSEA. The CDR3 DNA reads as TGCAGCGTTGGGGGAGGGGGTGGTTATGGCTACACCTTC. Encoded protein: CSVGGGGGYGYTF.

This sequence joins TRBV7-8 and TRBJ2-5; TRBD2 agrees at 9 bases. Trimming at V came to 5 bases and at J to 1 base, leaving 14 bases not matched to a gene. Germline lookup yields CDR1 SGHVS and CDR2 FQNEAQ. The CDR3 runs 18 residues. The CDR3 region is CASSPRRGGGETQETQYF. In nucleotides, the CDR3 is TGTGCCAGCAGCCCCCGCCGGGGCGGGGGGGAAACCCAAGAGACCCAGTACTTC.

With respect to this clone: The junction and the germline gene differ at one end; a read error may be behind it. The genes are TRBV7-2 and TRBJ2-5; 7 nucleotides line up with TRBD2. The length of the CDR3 is 14 residues. Germline CDR1 is SGHTA and CDR2 is FQGNSA. The CDR3 nucleotides are TGTGCCGGCAGCTTAGCGACTAGCCTGGAGACCCAGTACTTC. As protein: CAGSLATSLETQYF.

V is TRBV2 and J is TRBJ1-2; D possibly corresponds to TRBD1 (6 bases). The V and J ends lost 8 bases and 4 bases respectively, with 11 bases between them. This CDR3 has 12 residues. From germline, CDR1 is SNHLY and CDR2 FYNNEI. Written as DNA, the CDR3 is TGTGCCAGCCAGGACAGCGCCTATGGCTACACCTTC. Translation: CASQDSAYGYTF.

The chain uses TRBV5-8 and TRBJ1-2; a possible D gene is TRBD1 (6 bases). CDR3 length equals 17 residues. CDR1 is SGHTS and CDR2 is YDEGEE in the germline V gene. V shed 1 base and J shed 4 bases, with 20 bases lying between them. The CDR3 nucleotides read TGTGCCAGCAGCTTGCGGGACATACAAACATCCGCCTATGGCTACACCTTC. Translating gives CASSLRDIQTSAYGYTF.

Remarks on this clone: A single base separates this from a much larger clone, so it may be a read error. The rearrangement links TRBV9 to TRBJ2-3; D remains ambiguous. The V end lost 4 bases, the J end lost 0 bases, and 3 bases lay between the germline ends. In germline, CDR1 is SGDLS, CDR2 YYNGEE. The CDR3 sequence is 12 residues long. The CDR3 sequence: CASSPSTDTQYF. The DNA of the CDR3 is TGTGCCAGCAGCCCAAGCACAGATACGCAGTATTTT.

This sequence joins TRBV29-1 and TRBJ2-7; a weak D match, TRBD1 (7 bases). The CDR3 covers 16 residues. The germline CDR1 and CDR2 sequences are SQVTM and ANQGSEA. Trimming removed 0 bases at V and 5 bases at J, with 20 bases between. CDR3 sequence: CSVEDRMTGTLNEQYF. In DNA, the CDR3 is TGCAGCGTTGAAGATCGGATGACAGGGACTCTCAACGAGCAGTACTTC.